The 2 T cell receptor beta chains below come from one sample, sequenced in a study of shared clonotypes between healthy human individuals. TCRdb's table, derived via immunoSEQ multiplex PCR, lists solely in-frame clones and lacks some. The table records about 2,500,000 clones, around 94% of them present only once. The sequencing sample was made of naive CD4+ T cells sorted from blood. As to subset: CD45RA+ positively selected. The receptors stem from a man aged 18 to 30 in good health.

This chain joins TRBV5-6 and TRBJ2-2, with a possible D match to TRBD1 (5 bases). Per the germline V gene, CDR1 is SGHDT and CDR2 is YYEEEE. CDR3 size: 16 residues. V gave up 4 bases and J gave up 0 bases, with 13 bases separating them. In DNA, the CDR3 is TGTGCCAGCAGCCCCGACAGCCTCGCGAACACCGGGGAGCTGTTTTTT. This translates into CASSPDSLANTGELFF.

The CDR3 DNA reads TGTGCCAGCAGCTTAGCGCCGCTAGCGGCTTATGGCTACACCTTC. Its protein product is CASSLAPLAAYGYTF. This chain connects TRBV7-8 to TRBJ1-2; D is uncertain. This CDR3 spans 15 amino acids. Germline V lookup: CDR1 SGHVS, CDR2 FQNEAQ. The V and J ends lost 0 bases and 5 bases respectively, with 13 bases between them.